These 2 T cell receptor beta chains were sequenced from one sample in a study of circulating tumor DNA in untreated peripheral T-cell lymphoma. Clones were sequenced by immunoSEQ multiplex PCR, and TCRdb holds only the in-frame ones, with some missing. The repertoire includes about 150 clones, almost 85% of them detected once, and 24% sits in the top ten. The sample was cell-free DNA from blood serum. All receptors derive from a human donor with peripheral T-cell lymphoma.

The V gene is TRBV11-3, the J gene TRBJ2-1, with D tentatively TRBD1 (6 bases). The length of the CDR3 is 15 residues. Trimming removed 3 bases at V and 3 bases at J, with 12 bases between. The germline V gene encodes CDR1 SGHNT and CDR2 YENEEA. Written as DNA, the CDR3 is TGTGCCAGCAGCTTTAGCACAGGGAACTACAATGAGCAGTTCTTC. Amino acids: CASSFSTGNYNEQFF.

This chain connects TRBV11-1 to TRBJ2-3; 14 positions match TRBD2. The CDR3 covers 16 residues. CDR1 is SGHAT and CDR2 is FQDESV in the germline V gene (reference sequence). V dropped 5 bases and J dropped 5; count of bases not matched to a gene: 6. The chain's CDR3 is CASSRLAGGLGDTQYF. DNA for the CDR3: TGTGCCAGCAGCCGACTAGCGGGGGGGCTTGGAGATACGCAGTATTTT.